Detailed here is one T cell receptor beta chain. The specificity of this receptor is unknown. Base-call qualities are not available, and no considerably larger clone is one nucleotide away. This sample was included in a study of blood T cell repertoires in COVID-19 (dated by TCRdb to 2018 to 2020). Background on the whole study: Samples from collaborators originated in the United States, Italy and Spain and spanned both the acute and convalescent phases of COVID-19. Deeply sampled blood TCRbeta repertoires from subjects exposed to, actively infected with, or recovered from COVID-19 were included in the dataset. The material from the prospective study consisted of cDNA or gDNA derived from T cells, B-cell-depleted T cells, or PBMCs. A de-identified subject ID, COVID-19 status, age in years and sex were almost always included in the sample metadata. Samples came from the ongoing ImmuneRACE study (first 160 participants) plus 1,254 subjects from 6 global collaborators. The repertoires were made available in a free public database intended to serve as a resource for research on the immune response to SARS-CoV-2. Where available, HLA class I and class II types were taken from metadata supplied by the sample provider and were not determined by assay-based typing. What the authors observed across the whole study: Clinical and demographic metadata were provided uncurated, with the amount varying by source and participant.

Looking up the germline V gene yields CDR1 SGDLS and CDR2 YYNGEE. Counted from cysteine to phenylalanine, this CDR3 has 15 amino acids. CDR3 DNA is the only sequence kept; it has 45 bases, read in frame from the first base. Here V drops 2 bases and J drops 7 bases, and the junction holds 4 bases not matched to any gene. One collaborating source in Seattle enrolled patients during active infection and followed them longitudinally through the course of disease. Each collaborating institution followed its own protocols to collect whole blood in K2EDTA tubes. Collaborator samples were shipped for TCRbeta analysis as frozen whole blood, isolated PBMCs, or DNA extracted from either sample type. TCRbeta CDR3 regions were amplified from genomic DNA using the immunoSEQ Assay, a bias-controlled multiplex PCR. In the source study's methods: Within the assay, amplification of reference gene primers was used to estimate how many nucleated cells each sample contained. To quantify the absolute abundance of each unique TCRbeta CDR3 rearrangement, sequence reads were collapsed and filtered. Productive Simpson clonality was computed per sample as the square root of Simpson's diversity index over productive rearrangements. Imported from immuneACCESS, the table was reduced by TCRdb to in-frame sequences with V and J called. These copies leave out some clones; in studies compared against another copy, an unresolved V gene accounts for under half, and the cause of the remainder is not known. That table furnishes V, J and clone size, whereas the DNA furnished D and trimming. The sample yields roughly 410,000 clones; roughly 90% were counted once. About 1.4% of the sample is in the top ten clones.

The origin of this receptor is a woman aged 35 to 49 with COVID-19, enrolled during active disease. This sequence uses TRBV9 and TRBJ2-1; 12 bases in the middle match TRBD2. Sequencing was carried out using peripheral blood. The CDR3 loop reads CASSVTSGSRNEQFF. The base sequence is TGTGCCAGCAGCGTGACTAGCGGGAGTCGTAATGAGCAGTTCTTC.